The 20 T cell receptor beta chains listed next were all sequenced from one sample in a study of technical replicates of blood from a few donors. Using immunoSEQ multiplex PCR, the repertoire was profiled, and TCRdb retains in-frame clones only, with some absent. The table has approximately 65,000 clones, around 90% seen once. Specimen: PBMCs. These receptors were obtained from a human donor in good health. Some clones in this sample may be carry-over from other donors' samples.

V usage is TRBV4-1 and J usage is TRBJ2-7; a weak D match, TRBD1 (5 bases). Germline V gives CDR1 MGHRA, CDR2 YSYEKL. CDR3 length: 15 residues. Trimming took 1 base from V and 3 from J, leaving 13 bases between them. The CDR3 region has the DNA TGCGCCAGCAGCCAAGCCGACAGCGATTTCTACGAGCAGTACTTC. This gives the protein CASSQADSDFYEQYF.

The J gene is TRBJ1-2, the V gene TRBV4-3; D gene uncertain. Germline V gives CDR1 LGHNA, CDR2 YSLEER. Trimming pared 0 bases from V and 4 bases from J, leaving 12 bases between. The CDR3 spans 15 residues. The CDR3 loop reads CASSQESAGSYGYTF. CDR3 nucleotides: TGCGCCAGCAGCCAAGAAAGTGCGGGATCCTATGGCTACACCTTC.

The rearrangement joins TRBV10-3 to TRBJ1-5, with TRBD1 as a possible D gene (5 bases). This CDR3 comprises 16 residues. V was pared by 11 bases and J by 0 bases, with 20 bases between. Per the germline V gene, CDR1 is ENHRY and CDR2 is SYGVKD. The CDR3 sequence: CALTFTGTSSNQPQHF. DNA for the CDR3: TGTGCCTTAACGTTTACGGGGACTTCTAGCAATCAGCCCCAGCATTTT.

The DNA for the CDR3 is TGCGCCAGCACCGCGACAGCTTCCTCTGGGGCCAACGTCCTGACTTTC. As protein: CASTATASSGANVLTF. This chain uses TRBV5-1 with TRBJ2-6; maybe TRBD1 (5 bases). The length of the CDR3 is 16 residues. V was clipped by 6 bases and J by 0 bases, with 13 bases between them. From germline, CDR1 is SGHRS and CDR2 YFSETQ.

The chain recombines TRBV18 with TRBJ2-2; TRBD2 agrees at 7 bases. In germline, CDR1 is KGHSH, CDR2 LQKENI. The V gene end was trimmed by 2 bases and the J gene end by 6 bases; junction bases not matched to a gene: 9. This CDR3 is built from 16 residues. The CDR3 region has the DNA TGTGCCAGCTCACCAGTAGTAACGGGAGGCCCCGGGGAGCTGTTTTTT. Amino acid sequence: CASSPVVTGGPGELFF.

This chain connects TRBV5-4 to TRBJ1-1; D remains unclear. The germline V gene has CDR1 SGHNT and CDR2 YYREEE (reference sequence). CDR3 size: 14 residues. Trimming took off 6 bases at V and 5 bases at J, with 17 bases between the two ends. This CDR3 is CASIPGPGKTEAFF. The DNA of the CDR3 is TGTGCCAGCATCCCGGGTCCCGGGAAGACTGAAGCTTTCTTT.

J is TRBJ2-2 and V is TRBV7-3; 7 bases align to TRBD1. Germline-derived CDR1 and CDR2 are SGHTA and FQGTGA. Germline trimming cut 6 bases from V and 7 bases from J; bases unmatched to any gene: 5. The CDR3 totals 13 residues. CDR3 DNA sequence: TGTGCCAGCAGAAGACAGGGTAACGGGGAGCTGTTTTTT. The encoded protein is CASRRQGNGELFF.

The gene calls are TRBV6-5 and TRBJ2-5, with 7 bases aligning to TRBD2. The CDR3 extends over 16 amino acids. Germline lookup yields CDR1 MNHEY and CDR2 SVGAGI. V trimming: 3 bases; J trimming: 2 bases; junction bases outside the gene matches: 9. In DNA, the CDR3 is TGTGCCAGCAGTTATTCCCGGGACTACGCACAAGAGACCCAGTACTTC. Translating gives CASSYSRDYAQETQYF.

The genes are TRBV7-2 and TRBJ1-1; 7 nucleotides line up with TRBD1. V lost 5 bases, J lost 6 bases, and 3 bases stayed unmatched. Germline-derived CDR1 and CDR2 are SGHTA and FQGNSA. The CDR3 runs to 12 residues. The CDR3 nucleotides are TGTGCCAGCAGCGGAGGGACAGCTGAAGCTTTCTTT. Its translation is CASSGGTAEAFF.

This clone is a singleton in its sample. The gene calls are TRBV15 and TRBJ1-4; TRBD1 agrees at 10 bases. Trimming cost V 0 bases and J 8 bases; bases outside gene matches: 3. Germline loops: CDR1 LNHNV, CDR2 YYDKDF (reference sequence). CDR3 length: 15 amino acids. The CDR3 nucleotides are TGTGCCACCAGCAGAGAGGACAGGGGGGGGGAAAAACTGTTTTTT. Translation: CATSREDRGGEKLFF.

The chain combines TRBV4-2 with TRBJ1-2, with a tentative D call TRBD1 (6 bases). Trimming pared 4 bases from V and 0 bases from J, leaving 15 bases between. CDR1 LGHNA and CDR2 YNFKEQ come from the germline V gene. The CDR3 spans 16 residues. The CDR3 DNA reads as TGTGCCAGCAGCCGCCAGACCGGGACATCTAACTATGGCTACACCTTC. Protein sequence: CASSRQTGTSNYGYTF.

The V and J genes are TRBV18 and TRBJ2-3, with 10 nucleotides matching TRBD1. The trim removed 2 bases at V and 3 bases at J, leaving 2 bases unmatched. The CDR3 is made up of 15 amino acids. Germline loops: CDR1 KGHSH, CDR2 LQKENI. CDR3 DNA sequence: TGTGCCAGCTCACCAGGACAGGGGGAAACAGATACGCAGTATTTT. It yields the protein CASSPGQGETDTQYF.

CDR3 sequence reads: CATSRDPLGRDSPLHF. The CDR3 DNA is TGTGCCACCAGCAGAGACCCGCTCGGGAGGGATTCACCCCTCCACTTT. The chain employs TRBV15 and TRBJ1-6, with D hard to call. V lost 0 bases, J lost 8 bases, and 14 bases lay in between. This CDR3 comprises 16 residues. Germline CDR1 reads LNHNV; CDR2 reads YYDKDF (reference sequence). The entire variable domain, with the rest obtained from reference TRBV15 and TRBJ1-6, is as follows: DAMVIQNPRYQVTQFGKPVTLSCSQTLNHNVMYWYQQKSSQAPKLLFHYYDKDFNNEADTPDNFQSRRPNTSFCFLDIRSPGLGDTAMYLCATSRDPLGRDSPLHFGNGTRLTVT.

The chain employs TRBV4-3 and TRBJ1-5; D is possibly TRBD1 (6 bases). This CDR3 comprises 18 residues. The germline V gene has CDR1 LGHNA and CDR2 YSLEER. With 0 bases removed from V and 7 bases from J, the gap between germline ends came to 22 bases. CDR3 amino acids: CASSQDSRGWGHGQPQHF. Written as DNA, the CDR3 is TGCGCCAGCAGCCAAGATTCAAGGGGCTGGGGACACGGACAGCCCCAGCATTTT.

CDR3 coding DNA: TGTGCCTGGTCCGACGGGGTTTTGAACGAGCAGTACTTC. Amino acids: CAWSDGVLNEQYF. This chain connects TRBV30 to TRBJ2-7; possible D gene TRBD2, 5 bases. The CDR3 totals 13 residues. The V gene lost 5 bases and the J gene lost 5 bases, with 16 bases spanning the gap. CDR1 is GTSNPN and CDR2 is SVGIG in the germline V gene (reference sequence).

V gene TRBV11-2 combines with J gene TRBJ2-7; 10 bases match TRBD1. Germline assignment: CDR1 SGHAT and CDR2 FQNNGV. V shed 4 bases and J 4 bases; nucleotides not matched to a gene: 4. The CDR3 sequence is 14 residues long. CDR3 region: CASSYDRGQYEQYF. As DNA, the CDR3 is TGTGCCAGCAGCTATGACAGGGGGCAGTACGAGCAGTACTTC.

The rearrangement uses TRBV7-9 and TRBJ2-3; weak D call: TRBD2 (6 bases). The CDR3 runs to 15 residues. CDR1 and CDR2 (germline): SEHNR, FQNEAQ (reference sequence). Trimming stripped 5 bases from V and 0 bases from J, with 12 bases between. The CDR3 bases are TGTGCCAGCAGCCCGATTAGCGGTAGCACAGATACGCAGTATTTT. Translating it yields CASSPISGSTDTQYF.

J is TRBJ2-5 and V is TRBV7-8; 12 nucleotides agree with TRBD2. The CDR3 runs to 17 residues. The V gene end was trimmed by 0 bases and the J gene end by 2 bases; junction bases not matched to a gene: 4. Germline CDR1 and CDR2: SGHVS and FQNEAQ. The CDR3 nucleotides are TGTGCCAGCAGCTTAGCGTTAACTAGCGGGGGGCAAGAGACCCAGTACTTC. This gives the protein CASSLALTSGGQETQYF.

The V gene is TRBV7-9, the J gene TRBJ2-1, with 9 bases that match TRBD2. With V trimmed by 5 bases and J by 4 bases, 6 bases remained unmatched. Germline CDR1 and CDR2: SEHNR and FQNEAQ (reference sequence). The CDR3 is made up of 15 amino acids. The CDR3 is CASSRTSGPYNEQFF. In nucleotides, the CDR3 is TGTGCCAGCAGCCGTACTAGCGGGCCTTACAATGAGCAGTTCTTC.

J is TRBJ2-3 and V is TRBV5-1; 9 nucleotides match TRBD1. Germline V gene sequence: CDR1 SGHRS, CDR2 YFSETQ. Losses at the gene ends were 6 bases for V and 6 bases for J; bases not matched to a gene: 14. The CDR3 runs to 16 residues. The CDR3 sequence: CASTIGGTGMSDTQYF. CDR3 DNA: TGCGCCAGCACCATAGGTGGGACAGGGATGTCGGATACGCAGTATTTT.